This T cell receptor (beta chain) was identified during a study of T cells in Graves' hyperthyroidism and ophthalmopathy. General study findings and limits: Most thyroid clonotypes expanded above 0.001 appeared in blood too.

TCR beta CDR3 regions were amplified from RNA transcripts. RT-PCR in the first round (using the HTBI primer set) targeted the TCR CDR3. TCRdb passed the multiplex PCR reads through MiXCR, listing each CDR3 protein once. Of over 500,000 distinct CDR3 sequences listed, about 15% are singletons. Source material for PBMCs was more than 7.5 ml fresh peripheral blood. In this sample, this clonotype turned up many times. Its antigen remains unidentified. This CDR3 has 14 residues. The V and J ends lost 8 bases and 5 bases respectively, with 16 bases between them. The chain couples TRBV12-3 or TRBV12-4 to TRBJ2-1; D possibly matches TRBD1 or TRBD2 (7 bases each). The specimen was blood. This receptor was identified in a woman in her forties with Graves' hyperthyroidism. The CDR3 DNA sequence: TGTGCCAGCGAAGCGGGGACAGAGAACAATGAGCAGTTCTTC. This codes for CASEAGTENNEQFF.